One sample yielded the 13 T cell receptor beta chains listed below, sequenced in a study of T-cell memory formation after mild COVID-19 (dated by TCRdb to the early 2020s). Libraries came from 5' RACE. The data were produced on an Illumina NovaSeq 6000. TCRdb cleaned the public reads at Q25 with fastp, built clones with MiXCR and kept in-frame beta chains. Every distinct CDR3 protein forms one entry, paired with its most common genes and DNA. The sample table lists fewer than 700,000 distinct CDR3 sequences, roughly 20% of them with a count of one. The ten largest clones capture under 8.5% of the sample. Sequencing used PBMCs or a T cell subset sorted from them (not recorded which). The receptors come from an adult woman who had mild COVID-19 (a few samples of this study predate the infection). The sample titles of this study are shuffled in the database, so cell type and time point are left out; the donor was told from shared clones.

This clonotype was recorded a few times. The rearrangement joins TRBV20-1 to TRBJ1-2; D gene uncertain. V lost 2 bases to trimming and J lost 8 bases, with 6 bases between them. There are 10 residues in the CDR3. Germline values: CDR1 DFQATT, CDR2 SNEGSKA (reference sequence). CDR3 residues: CSARQEGYTF. Written as DNA, the CDR3 is TGCAGTGCTAGACAGGAGGGCTACACCTTC.

The CDR3 loop reads CASSFREWASEDNEQFF. DNA for the CDR3: TGTGCCAGCAGTTTTCGGGAGTGGGCTAGCGAGGACAATGAGCAGTTCTTC. The genes are TRBV12-3 or TRBV12-4 and TRBJ2-1; tentatively, D is TRBD2 (6 bases). This CDR3 is 17 amino acids long. V was clipped by 3 bases and J by 5 bases, with 20 bases between them.

CDR3 protein: CASSLAASGSIYEQYF. CDR3 coding DNA: TGTGCCAGCAGCTTAGCGGCTAGCGGGAGTATTTACGAGCAGTACTTC. This chain joins TRBV7-2 and TRBJ2-7; 10 bases line up with TRBD2. Germline CDR1 reads SGHTA; CDR2 reads FQGNSA. This CDR3 is built from 16 residues. The trim removed 0 bases at V and 4 bases at J, leaving 6 bases unmatched.

Points on this clonotype: Relative to the germline gene, one junction end is altered; a read error may explain this. The rearrangement uses TRBV28 and TRBJ1-2; a possible D gene is TRBD1 (5 bases). The CDR3 length is 13 residues. Germline V gene data show CDR1 as MDHEN and CDR2 as SYDVKM. The CDR3 DNA follows: TGTGCCAGCAGTTTGGGGCTGCGCTATGGCCACACCTTC. Protein product: CASSLGLRYGHTF.

The rearrangement uses TRBV27 and TRBJ2-1; 9 bases map to TRBD2. This CDR3 is built from 14 residues. V lost 5 bases, J lost 5 bases, and 4 bases stayed unmatched. Germline lookup yields CDR1 MNHEY and CDR2 SMNVEV (reference sequence). This CDR3 reads CASSAGLAHNEQFF. As DNA, the CDR3 is TGTGCCAGCAGTGCGGGACTAGCTCACAATGAGCAGTTCTTC.

This clonotype came up many times. V usage is TRBV5-1 and J usage is TRBJ1-6; TRBD1 agrees at 8 bases. The germline CDR1 and CDR2 sequences are SGHRS and YFSETQ. The CDR3 spans 16 residues. The V and J ends lost 4 bases and 6 bases, in that order; junction bases with no gene match: 9. CDR3: CASSISGQGTNSPLHF. DNA for the CDR3: TGCGCCAGCAGCATATCCGGACAGGGAACTAATTCACCCCTCCACTTT.

This chain uses TRBV5-6 with TRBJ1-1; 8 nucleotides match TRBD1. Per the germline V gene, CDR1 is SGHDT and CDR2 is YYEEEE. The CDR3 runs to 18 residues. The V and J ends lost 2 bases and 0 bases, in that order; junction bases with no gene match: 12. The CDR3 here is CASSLPDRDRLMNTEAFF. In DNA form, the CDR3 reads TGTGCCAGCAGCTTACCAGATCGGGACAGGTTAATGAACACTGAAGCTTTCTTT.

The chain recombines TRBV14 with TRBJ1-2; 11 positions match TRBD1. The CDR3 has 14 residues. Trimming removed 4 bases from V and 7 bases from J; junction bases left unmatched: 5. Germline values: CDR1 SGHDN, CDR2 FVKESK. The CDR3 DNA sequence: TGTGCCAGCAGCCGCCTCGGACAGGGGGCTGGCTACACCTTC. Encoded protein: CASSRLGQGAGYTF.

This clonotype has a handful of counts. This rearrangement joins TRBV7-3 to TRBJ2-1, with D possibly matching TRBD2 (5 bases). This CDR3 has 16 residues. V was shortened by 1 base and J by 0 bases, with 10 bases between the two germline ends. CDR1 is SGHTA and CDR2 is FQGTGA in the germline V gene. This chain's CDR3 is CASSLNSVGSYNEQFF. CDR3 sequence (DNA): TGTGCCAGCAGCTTAAATAGCGTCGGCTCCTACAATGAGCAGTTCTTC. The complete variable domain, with remaining parts taken from reference TRBV7-3 and TRBJ2-1, reads GAGVSQTPSNKVTEKGKYVELRCDPISGHTALYWYRQSLGQGPEFLIYFQGTGAADDSGLPNDRFFAVRPEGSVSTLKIQRTERGDSAVYLCASSLNSVGSYNEQFFGPGTRLTVL.

This clonotype appeared a few times. The V and J genes are TRBV7-8 and TRBJ2-3; 12 nucleotides line up with TRBD2. Germline trimming cut 3 bases from V and 7 bases from J; bases unmatched to any gene: 2. The CDR3 sequence is 14 residues long. Germline CDR1 SGHVS, CDR2 FQNEAQ. The chain's CDR3 is CASSLGTSGYTQYF. The DNA for the CDR3 is TGTGCCAGCAGCTTGGGGACTAGCGGGTATACGCAGTATTTT.

The V call is TRBV5-1, the J call TRBJ2-7; 12 bases align to TRBD1. CDR3 length: 14 amino acids. V shed 3 bases and J 2 bases; nucleotides not matched to a gene: 0. CDR1 and CDR2 from the germline V gene are SGHRS and YFSETQ. CDR3: CASSWDRGPYEQYF. The CDR3 nucleotides read TGCGCCAGCAGCTGGGACAGGGGGCCCTACGAGCAGTACTTC.

This clonotype occurred a few times. V and J are TRBV7-6 and TRBJ2-1; D remains ambiguous. This CDR3 is 14 amino acids long. V lost 5 bases to trimming and J lost 8 bases, with 16 bases between them. Germline V gives CDR1 SGHVS, CDR2 FNYEAQ. The CDR3 region is CASSDGYPLHEQFF. In DNA form, the CDR3 reads TGTGCCAGCAGCGACGGTTACCCTCTTCATGAGCAGTTCTTC.

In this sample, this clonotype turned up a few times. This chain connects TRBV18 to TRBJ2-3; tentative D call: TRBD2 (6 bases). The CDR3 has 16 residues. Germline lookup yields CDR1 KGHSH and CDR2 LQKENI. Trimming cost V 2 bases and J 0 bases, with 12 bases left between them. The CDR3 spells CASSPLGGPSTDTQYF. The DNA of the CDR3 is TGTGCCAGCTCACCATTGGGGGGACCGAGCACAGATACGCAGTATTTT.